These T cell receptor beta chains were read from a single sample in a study of blood T cell repertoires in COVID-19. Here immunoSEQ multiplex PCR was the method, and the copy in TCRdb shows in-frame clones only, minus some. Of 110,000 or so clones listed, 85% are singletons. The source material was peripheral blood. The source is a human donor in a cohort sampled during active COVID-19. CDR3s include the opening cysteine and the closing phenylalanine or tryptophan. The D gene is left open where the match is weak. Clone size is given for some rows only: seen once, a few or many times, or a class if the clone is expanded.

TGTGCCAGCAGCCTCGGACAGGACTCTGGAAACACCATATATTTT,CASSLGQDSGNTIYF,TRBJ1-3,NA,TRBD1,TRBV11-2
TGTGCCAGCAGCCAGGACAGGAATCAGCCCCAGCATTTT,CASSQDRNQPQHF,TRBJ1-5,NA,TRBD1,TRBV6-6
TGTGCCAGCAGCAGGGTCAGCGGACTAACCTACGAGCAGTACTTC,CASSRVSGLTYEQYF,TRBJ2-7,NA,NA,TRBV5-5
TGTGCCAGCAGCTTATGGGCTACTGCCGGGAACACTGAAGCTTTCTTT,CASSLWATAGNTEAFF,TRBJ1-1,NA,NA,TRBV7-2
TGTGCCAGCTCCTTCCTTGGTGGGGCAAGCTCCTACAATGAGCAGTTCTTC,CASSFLGGASSYNEQFF,TRBJ2-1,NA,NA,TRBV6-4
TGTGCCATCAGTGAGTCAACCCGCTCGGAGGCGCAGTATTTT,CAISESTRSEAQYF,TRBJ2-3,NA,NA,TRBV10-3
TGTGCCTGGAGTTACCAGGGAGGGCCCCAGCATTTT,CAWSYQGGPQHF,TRBJ1-5,NA,NA,TRBV30
TGTGCCAGCTACCCTGGGGGGGCACTAGGCTATGGCTACACCTTC,CASYPGGALGYGYTF,TRBJ1-2,NA,NA,TRBV7-2
TGTGCCAGCAGCCACGGTCTCAAGGGGGTGTCAGATACGCAGTATTTT,CASSHGLKGVSDTQYF,TRBJ2-3,NA,NA,TRBV3-1/TRBV3-2
TGTGCCACCAGTGATCCCGGGCGGGGCAATCAGCCCCAGCATTTT,CATSDPGRGNQPQHF,TRBJ1-5,once,NA,TRBV24-1
TGTGCCAGCAGCCCAACCGGGACAGGGATGGCAGATACGCAGTATTTT,CASSPTGTGMADTQYF,TRBJ2-3,NA,TRBD1,TRBV3-1/TRBV3-2
TGTGCCAGCAGCTCGACAGGGAGCACAGATACGCAGTATTTT,CASSSTGSTDTQYF,TRBJ2-3,NA,TRBD1,TRBV7-2
TGTGCCAGCAGTTTACGGTTATCCTACGAGCAGTACTTC,CASSLRLSYEQYF,TRBJ2-7,NA,NA,TRBV28
TGTGCCAGCACCCTAACAGCGGTCGATGAGCAGTTCTTC,CASTLTAVDEQFF,TRBJ2-1,once,NA,TRBV28
TGCAGCGGGGGGGACAGAGAAAAACTGTTTTTT,CSGGDREKLFF,TRBJ1-4,few,TRBD1,TRBV29-1
TGCAGCGAAGGACAGGGGGAGACCCAGTACTTC,CSEGQGETQYF,TRBJ2-5,NA,TRBD1,TRBV29-1
TGTGCCAGCTCATTACAGGGGACAGATATGAACACTGAAGCTTTCTTT,CASSLQGTDMNTEAFF,TRBJ1-1,NA,TRBD1,TRBV18
TGCGCCAGCAGCCAGCTGACAGGGTTCGGAAACACCATATATTTT,CASSQLTGFGNTIYF,TRBJ1-3,NA,TRBD1,TRBV4-1
TGTGCCAGCAGCTTCGACAGGGGGCACGAGCAGTACTTC,CASSFDRGHEQYF,TRBJ2-7,NA,TRBD1,TRBV11-3
TGTGCCAGCAGTCTTGCCGGGGAACCCTATAATTCACCCCTCCACTTT,CASSLAGEPYNSPLHF,TRBJ1-6,NA,NA,TRBV7-2
TGTGCCAGCAGTGAGTTAGCGGGCAGCACAGATACGCAGTATTTT,CASSELAGSTDTQYF,TRBJ2-3,NA,TRBD2,TRBV28
TGTGCCAGTAGTACCGGACTAGAGTACAATGAGCAGTTCTTC,CASSTGLEYNEQFF,TRBJ2-1,NA,TRBD2,TRBV19
TGTGCCAGCACCCGAGCAGGGGGCGGAGATACGCAGTATTTT,CASTRAGGGDTQYF,TRBJ2-3,NA,TRBD1,TRBV5-6
TGTGCCAGCAGACCTCTAGCGGGGGGGCCCGGTGAGCAGTTCTTC,CASRPLAGGPGEQFF,TRBJ2-1,NA,TRBD2,TRBV6-2/TRBV6-3
TGTGCCACCAGCAGAGATCTTCAACCCGGGGGGGGAGATACGCAGTATTTT,CATSRDLQPGGGDTQYF,TRBJ2-3,NA,TRBD2,TRBV15
TGTGCCAGCAGTTCCTCAACTTTCAAAAAGGGAGGGACCTACGAGCAGTACTTC,CASSSSTFKKGGTYEQYF,TRBJ2-7,NA,TRBD2,TRBV6-2/TRBV6-3